The source of this T cell receptor beta chain is a study of blood T cells in healthy people across ages. The V and J ends lost 6 bases and 3 bases respectively, with 18 bases between them. Germline CDR1 and CDR2: SGHVS and FQNEAQ. The CDR3 covers 16 residues. Sample-barcoded 5' priming and a J-beta primer mix drove a second PCR of about 6 to 12 cycles. TCRdb re-called the 5' RACE reads with MiXCR, one entry per CDR3 protein. The table includes 1.2 million to 1.5 million distinct CDR3 sequences, 40% to 50% detected once. The receptor's source is a woman under 30 in good health. This chain connects TRBV7-8 to TRBJ1-5; a possible D gene is TRBD1 (5 bases). The sequenced sample was blood. The CDR3 region has the DNA TGTGCCAGCAGTTTCAATCCGGGACGGTACAATCAGCCCCAGCATTTT. Translated, it gives CASSFNPGRYNQPQHF.